The rows below give T cell receptor beta chains drawn from one sample of a study of blood T cell repertoires in COVID-19. The table came from immunoSEQ multiplex PCR; TCRdb's copy has only in-frame clones and leaves some out. Among some 110,000 clones, around 90% were seen once, and the ten largest hold 7% to 9%. Sequencing was carried out using peripheral blood. The receptors stem from a human donor in a cohort sampled during active COVID-19. CDR3s include the opening cysteine and the closing phenylalanine or tryptophan. A D gene is named only where the DNA matches it firmly. The size entry is marked missing in some rows and otherwise reads once, few, many or a size class.

j_call	cdr3_length	clone_size	v_call	d_call	cdr3_aa	cdr3_nt
TRBJ1-2	12	.	TRBV25-1	.	CASRGAAGGYTF	TGTGCCAGCAGGGGGGCGGCAGGAGGCTACACCTTC
TRBJ2-7	19	.	TRBV3-1/TRBV3-2	TRBD2	CASSQRSMTSGRYPGEQYF	TGTGCCAGCAGCCAAAGATCGATGACTAGCGGGAGGTACCCCGGCGAGCAGTACTTC
TRBJ1-2	14	.	TRBV5-4	TRBD1	CASSVGQGPYGYTF	TGTGCCAGCAGCGTCGGACAGGGTCCCTATGGCTACACCTTC
TRBJ1-2	11	few	TRBV6-5	.	CAAGPNYGYTF	TGTGCCGCGGGGCCTAACTATGGCTACACCTTC
TRBJ1-1	13	once	TRBV9	.	CASSVQANTEAFF	TGTGCCAGCAGCGTCCAGGCGAACACTGAAGCTTTCTTT
TRBJ1-1	12	.	TRBV12-5	.	CAGRVLGAEAFF	TGTGCAGGGAGAGTTTTAGGCGCTGAAGCTTTCTTT
TRBJ1-6	13	.	TRBV6-4	.	CASSPTDSTPLHF	TGTGCCAGCAGCCCCACGGACAGTACACCCCTCCACTTT
TRBJ1-1	15	.	TRBV18	.	CASSPVLGTNTEAFF	TGTGCCAGCTCACCAGTCCTGGGCACGAACACTGAAGCTTTCTTT
TRBJ2-5	17	.	TRBV4-2	TRBD2	CASSHAGTSGGQETQYF	TGTGCCAGCAGCCACGCCGGGACTAGCGGGGGACAAGAGACCCAGTACTTC
TRBJ2-7	14	.	TRBV3-1/TRBV3-2	TRBD2	CASSQAPSGYEQYF	TGTGCCAGCAGCCAAGCACCTAGCGGCTACGAGCAGTACTTC
TRBJ2-7	14	.	TRBV21-1	.	CASSDGQGQDEQYF	TGTGCCAGCAGCGACGGACAGGGTCAGGACGAGCAGTACTTC
TRBJ1-2	15	.	TRBV21-1	.	CASSKPRGRPEGYTF	TGTGCCAGCAGCAAACCCAGGGGGCGCCCTGAAGGCTACACCTTC
TRBJ2-1	16	.	TRBV9	.	CASSVVGSFGYNEQFF	TGTGCCAGCAGCGTAGTGGGGAGTTTTGGCTACAATGAGCAGTTCTTC
TRBJ2-2	18	.	TRBV18	TRBD2	CASSPIPPSGSRTGELFF	TGTGCCAGCTCACCAATCCCACCTAGCGGGAGTCGCACCGGGGAGCTGTTTTTT
TRBJ1-5	15	.	TRBV19	TRBD1	CASSTGTGGNQPQHF	TGTGCCAGTAGTACCGGGACAGGGGGGAATCAGCCCCAGCATTTT
TRBJ2-3	14	.	TRBV19	.	CASRLSGGSDTQYF	TGTGCCAGTAGATTATCGGGGGGCTCAGATACGCAGTATTTT
TRBJ1-5	13	.	TRBV10-3	.	CAISGRENQPQHF	TGTGCCATCAGCGGACGGGAAAATCAGCCCCAGCATTTT
TRBJ1-5	15	once	TRBV5-5	TRBD1	CASRLTGNRNQPQHF	TGTGCCAGCAGGTTGACAGGGAATCGGAATCAGCCCCAGCATTTT
TRBJ1-2	13	once	TRBV19	TRBD1	CATMTGGDYGYTF	TGTGCCACCATGACAGGGGGCGACTATGGCTACACCTTC
TRBJ2-5	14	.	TRBV29-1	.	CSVDLGGQRETQYF	TGCAGCGTTGATCTCGGGGGTCAAAGGGAGACCCAGTACTTC
TRBJ1-1	15	.	TRBV28	TRBD1	CASSLIGRGDTEAFF	TGTGCCAGCAGTTTAATCGGCAGGGGGGACACTGAAGCTTTCTTT
TRBJ2-7	15	once	TRBV7-9	TRBD2	CASSLAGGRMVEQYF	TGTGCCAGCAGCTTAGCCGGCGGGAGGATGGTCGAGCAGTACTTC
TRBJ2-3	13	.	TRBV2	.	CASKRQSTDTQYF	TGTGCCAGCAAAAGACAGAGCACAGATACGCAGTATTTT
TRBJ1-2	15	.	TRBV19	.	CASSIGGGFNYGYTF	TGTGCCAGTAGTATTGGAGGAGGGTTTAACTATGGCTACACCTTC
TRBJ1-5	17	.	TRBV7-2	.	CASSLRLAAQGRQPQHF	TGTGCCAGCAGCTTACGCCTTGCGGCACAGGGTCGTCAGCCCCAGCATTTT
TRBJ1-1	14	.	TRBV19	.	CASSMERRDTEAFF	TGTGCCAGTAGTATGGAGCGGCGAGACACTGAAGCTTTCTTT
TRBJ1-4	15	.	TRBV19	.	CASEIRGRLGEKLFF	TGTGCCAGCGAAATCAGAGGGAGGTTGGGTGAAAAACTGTTTTTT
TRBJ2-7	17	.	TRBV28	TRBD2	CASSLHRGLAGAQEQYF	TGTGCCAGCAGTTTACACAGGGGACTAGCGGGAGCGCAAGAGCAGTACTTC
TRBJ1-1	13	.	TRBV7-3	.	CASSLKGTGEAFF	TGTGCCAGCAGCTTAAAAGGCACAGGGGAAGCTTTCTTT
TRBJ1-3	16	.	TRBV6-5	TRBD1	CASSYDRGLTGNTIYF	TGTGCCAGCAGTTACGACAGGGGGCTAACTGGAAACACCATATATTTT
TRBJ1-2	17	.	TRBV10-2	TRBD1	CASSPGTGTLLRYGYTF	TGCGCCAGCAGTCCCGGGACAGGGACCCTCCTACGCTATGGCTACACCTTC
TRBJ1-1	16	.	TRBV18	TRBD1	CASRASPGQRITEAFF	TGTGCCAGCCGTGCCTCCCCGGGACAGAGAATCACTGAAGCTTTCTTT
TRBJ2-2	18	.	TRBV10-1	TRBD2	CASSDSGLAGATPGELFF	TGCGCCAGCAGTGATTCGGGACTAGCGGGAGCGACTCCCGGGGAGCTGTTTTTT
TRBJ2-2	15	.	TRBV19	TRBD2	CASRGLAGAHGELFF	TGTGCCAGTAGGGGACTAGCGGGGGCACACGGGGAGCTGTTTTTT
TRBJ2-1	14	.	TRBV7-2	TRBD2	CASSPTSGDRRKFF	TGTGCCAGCAGCCCAACTAGCGGAGACCGCCGGAAGTTCTTC
TRBJ2-2	17	.	TRBV7-6	TRBD1	CASSLAPGQGNTGELFF	TGTGCCAGCAGCTTAGCGCCGGGACAGGGAAACACCGGGGAGCTGTTTTTT
TRBJ2-7	14	.	TRBV15	.	CATSGRQRTGEQYF	TGTGCCACCAGCGGAAGACAGCGAACTGGCGAGCAGTACTTC
TRBJ1-6	16	.	TRBV6-1	TRBD1	CASSELGTGPQSPLHF	TGTGCCAGCAGTGAACTCGGGACAGGCCCCCAATCACCCCTCCACTTT
TRBJ2-4	13	.	TRBV6-6	TRBD2	CATKGGLENIQYF	TGTGCCACCAAGGGAGGGCTGGAAAACATTCAGTACTTC
TRBJ2-7	17	once	TRBV28	.	CASSLPPSGGVSYEQYF	TGTGCCAGCAGTCTCCCCCCATCTGGAGGGGTATCCTACGAGCAGTACTTC
TRBJ1-1	12	.	TRBV7-9	.	CASTKEVGEAFF	TGTGCCAGTACTAAGGAGGTGGGTGAAGCTTTCTTT
TRBJ1-1	14	.	TRBV10-2	TRBD1	CASSLAGGSTEAFF	TGCGCCAGCAGTTTGGCAGGGGGGTCGACTGAAGCTTTCTTT
TRBJ1-1	18	once	TRBV7-8	TRBD1	CASSSRGQGATLGTEAFF	TGTGCCAGCAGCTCTAGAGGACAGGGGGCAACCCTGGGCACTGAAGCTTTCTTT
TRBJ1-3	16	.	TRBV6-5	.	CASSFTTRTDGNTIYF	TGTGCCAGCAGTTTTACGACCCGGACAGACGGAAACACCATATATTTT
TRBJ2-2	16	.	TRBV5-5	TRBD1	CASSLDRGLDTGELFF	TGTGCCAGCAGCTTGGACAGGGGGCTTGACACCGGGGAGCTGTTTTTT
TRBJ1-1	14	few	TRBV7-8	.	CASSLSGLNTEAFF	TGTGCCAGCAGCTTATCGGGGTTGAACACTGAAGCTTTCTTT
TRBJ2-3	15	.	TRBV11-2	.	CASSLVVLGGGTQYF	TGTGCCAGCAGCTTAGTCGTTTTGGGGGGAGGAACGCAGTATTTT
TRBJ1-2	14	.	TRBV5-6	TRBD1	CASSFRDRVGGYTF	TGTGCCAGCAGTTTCCGGGACAGGGTCGGCGGCTACACCTTC
TRBJ2-2	12	once	TRBV6-6	.	CASSLVTGELFF	TGTGCCAGCAGTCTAGTAACCGGGGAGCTGTTTTTT
TRBJ1-2	17	.	TRBV19	TRBD1	CASSASGGPMSNYGYTF	TGTGCCAGTAGTGCTTCAGGGGGCCCCATGTCTAACTATGGCTACACCTTC
TRBJ2-2	13	few	TRBV7-9	.	CASSLGRTGELFF	TGTGCCAGCAGCTTAGGTAGAACCGGGGAGCTGTTTTTT